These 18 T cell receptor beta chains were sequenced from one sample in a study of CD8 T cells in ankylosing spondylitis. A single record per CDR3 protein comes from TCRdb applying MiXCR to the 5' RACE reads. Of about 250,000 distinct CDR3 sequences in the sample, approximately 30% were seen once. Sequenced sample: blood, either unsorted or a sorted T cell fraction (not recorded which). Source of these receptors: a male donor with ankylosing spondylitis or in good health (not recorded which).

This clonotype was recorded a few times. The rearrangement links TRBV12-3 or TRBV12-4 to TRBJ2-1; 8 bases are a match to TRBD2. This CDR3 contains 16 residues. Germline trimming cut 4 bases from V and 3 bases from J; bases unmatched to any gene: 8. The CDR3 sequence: CASSSLTSGLYNEQFF. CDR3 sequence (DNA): TGTGCCAGCAGTTCCCTCACTAGCGGCCTCTACAATGAGCAGTTCTTC.

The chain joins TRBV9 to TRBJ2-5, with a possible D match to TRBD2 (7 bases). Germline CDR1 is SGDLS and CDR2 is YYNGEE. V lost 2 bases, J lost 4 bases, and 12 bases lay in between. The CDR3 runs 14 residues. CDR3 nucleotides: TGTGCCAGCAGCGTGGGGGGGCAGGTAGAGACCCAGTACTTC. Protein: CASSVGGQVETQYF.

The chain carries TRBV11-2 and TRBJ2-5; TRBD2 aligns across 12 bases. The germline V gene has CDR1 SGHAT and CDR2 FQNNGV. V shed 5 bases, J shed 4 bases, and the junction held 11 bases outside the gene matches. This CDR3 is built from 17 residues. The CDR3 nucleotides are TGTGCCAGCAGCCTCACGACTAGCGGGGGATTTCGAGAGACCCAGTACTTC. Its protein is CASSLTTSGGFRETQYF.

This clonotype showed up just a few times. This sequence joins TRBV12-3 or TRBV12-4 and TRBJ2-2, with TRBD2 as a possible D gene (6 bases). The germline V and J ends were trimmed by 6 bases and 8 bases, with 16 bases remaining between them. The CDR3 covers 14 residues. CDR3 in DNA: TGTGCCAGCAGGACCCGACTAGTGGCTGGGGAGCTGTTTTTT. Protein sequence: CASRTRLVAGELFF.

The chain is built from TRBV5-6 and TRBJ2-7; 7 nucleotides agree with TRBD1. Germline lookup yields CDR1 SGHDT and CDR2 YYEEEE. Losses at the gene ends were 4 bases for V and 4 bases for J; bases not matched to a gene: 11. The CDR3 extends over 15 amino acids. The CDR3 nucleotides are TGTGCCAGCAGCCAAGGCCCCGGGACAGATTACGAGCAGTACTTC. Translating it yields CASSQGPGTDYEQYF.

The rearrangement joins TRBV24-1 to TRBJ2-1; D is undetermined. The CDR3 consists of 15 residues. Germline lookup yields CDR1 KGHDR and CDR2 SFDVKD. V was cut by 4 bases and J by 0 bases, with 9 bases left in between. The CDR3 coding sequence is TGTGCCACCAGTGAGGGGTCGAGCTCCTACAATGAGCAGTTCTTC. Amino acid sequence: CATSEGSSSYNEQFF.

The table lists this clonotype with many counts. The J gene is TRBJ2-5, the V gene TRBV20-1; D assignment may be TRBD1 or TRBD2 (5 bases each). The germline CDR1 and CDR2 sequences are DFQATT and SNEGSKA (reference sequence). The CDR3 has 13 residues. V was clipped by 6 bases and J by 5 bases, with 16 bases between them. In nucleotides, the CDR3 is TGCAGTGCCTCCGGGGCCGTCGTGGAGACCCAGTACTTC. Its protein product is CSASGAVVETQYF.

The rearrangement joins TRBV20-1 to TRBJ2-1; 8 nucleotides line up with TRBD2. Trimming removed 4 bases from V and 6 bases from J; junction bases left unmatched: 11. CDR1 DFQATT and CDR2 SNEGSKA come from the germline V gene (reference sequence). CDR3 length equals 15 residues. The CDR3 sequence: CSAIPGLGRGNEQFF. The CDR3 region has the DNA TGCAGTGCTATCCCGGGACTAGGGAGGGGCAATGAGCAGTTCTTC.

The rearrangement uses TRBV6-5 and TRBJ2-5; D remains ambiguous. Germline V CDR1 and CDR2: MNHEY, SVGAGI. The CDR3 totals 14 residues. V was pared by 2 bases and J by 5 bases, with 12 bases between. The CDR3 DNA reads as TGTGCCAGCAGTTACCCTCAGCCTCTGGAGACCCAGTACTTC. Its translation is CASSYPQPLETQYF.

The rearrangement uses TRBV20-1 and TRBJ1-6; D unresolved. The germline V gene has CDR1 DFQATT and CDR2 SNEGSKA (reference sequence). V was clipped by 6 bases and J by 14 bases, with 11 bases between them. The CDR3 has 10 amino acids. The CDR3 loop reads CSAERGTLHF. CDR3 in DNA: TGCAGTGCAGAGAGAGGGACCCTCCACTTT.

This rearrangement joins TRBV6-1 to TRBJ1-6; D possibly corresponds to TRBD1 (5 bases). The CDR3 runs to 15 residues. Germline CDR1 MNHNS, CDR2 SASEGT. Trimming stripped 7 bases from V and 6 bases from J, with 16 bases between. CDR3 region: CASTRDPMTNSPLHF. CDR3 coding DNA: TGTGCCAGCACTCGGGACCCTATGACTAATTCACCCCTCCACTTT.

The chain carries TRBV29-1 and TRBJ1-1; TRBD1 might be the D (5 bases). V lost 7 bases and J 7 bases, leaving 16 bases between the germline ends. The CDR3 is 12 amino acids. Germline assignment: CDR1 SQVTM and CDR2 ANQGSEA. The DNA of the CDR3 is TGCAGCGCTCCCACAGGAGGCGGTGAAGCTTTCTTT. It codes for CSAPTGGGEAFF.

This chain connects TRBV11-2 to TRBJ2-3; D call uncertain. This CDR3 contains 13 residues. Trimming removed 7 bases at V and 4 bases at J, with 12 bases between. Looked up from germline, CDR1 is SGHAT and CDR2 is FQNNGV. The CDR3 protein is CASMGWPSDTQYF. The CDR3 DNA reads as TGTGCCAGCATGGGATGGCCGTCAGATACGCAGTATTTT.

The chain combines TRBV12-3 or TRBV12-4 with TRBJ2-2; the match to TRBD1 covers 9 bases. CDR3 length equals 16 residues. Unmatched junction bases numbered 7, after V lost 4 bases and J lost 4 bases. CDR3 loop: CASSSPGTGRTGELFF. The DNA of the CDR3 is TGTGCCAGCAGTTCACCCGGGACAGGGCGCACCGGGGAGCTGTTTTTT.

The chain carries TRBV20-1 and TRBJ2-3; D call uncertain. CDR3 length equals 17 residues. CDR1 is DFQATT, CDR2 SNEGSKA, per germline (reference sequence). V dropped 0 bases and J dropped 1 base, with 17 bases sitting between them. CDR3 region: CSARETDLLPGTDTQYF. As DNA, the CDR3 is TGCAGTGCTAGAGAAACAGACCTCCTGCCGGGCACAGATACGCAGTATTTT.

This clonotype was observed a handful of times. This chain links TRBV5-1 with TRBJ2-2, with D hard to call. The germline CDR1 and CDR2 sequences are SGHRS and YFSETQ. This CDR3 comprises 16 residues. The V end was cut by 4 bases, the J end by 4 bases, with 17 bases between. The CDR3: CASSQAGSILTGELFF. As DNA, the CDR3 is TGCGCCAGCAGCCAGGCTGGGTCGATCCTCACCGGGGAGCTGTTTTTT.

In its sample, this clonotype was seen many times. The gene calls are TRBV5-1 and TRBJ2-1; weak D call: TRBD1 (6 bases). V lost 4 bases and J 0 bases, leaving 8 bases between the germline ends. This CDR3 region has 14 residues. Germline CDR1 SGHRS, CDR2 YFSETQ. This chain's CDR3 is CASSTDSSYNEQFF. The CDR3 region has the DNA TGCGCCAGCAGCACGGACAGCTCCTACAATGAGCAGTTCTTC.

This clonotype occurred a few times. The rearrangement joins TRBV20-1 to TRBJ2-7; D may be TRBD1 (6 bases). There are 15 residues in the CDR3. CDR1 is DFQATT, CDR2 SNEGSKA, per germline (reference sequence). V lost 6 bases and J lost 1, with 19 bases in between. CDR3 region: CSARPQGAPSYEQYF. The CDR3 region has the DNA TGCAGTGCCCGACCACAGGGAGCCCCATCCTACGAGCAGTACTTC.